This is a list of T cell receptor beta chains from one sample in a study of identical twins. One entry per CDR3 protein, called by TCRdb with MiXCR from the 5' RACE reads. The data contain about 470,000 distinct CDR3 sequences, around 24% of them singletons. This sample was also put to use in a study of T cells expressing NK-cell markers.

What was sequenced was CD4+ T cells sorted from blood. These receptors were taken from a woman between 18 and 29 years old in good health. Both conserved end residues are part of each CDR3. A D gene is named only where the DNA matches it firmly. Expanded clones are given a class, and other clones once, few, many or no size at all.

.	TRBJ2-7	TRBD2	TRBV6-1	CASSEIAGAYEQYF	TGTGCCAGCAGTGAGATAGCGGGGGCCTACGAGCAGTACTTC
few	TRBJ2-5	TRBD2	TRBV6-1	CASSPTSGGPGETQYF	TGTGCCAGCAGTCCGACTAGCGGGGGGCCAGGGGAGACCCAGTACTTC
.	TRBJ2-1	.	TRBV5-1	CASSPYRADNEQFF	TGCGCCAGCAGCCCCTACAGGGCGGACAATGAGCAGTTCTTC
.	TRBJ2-3	TRBD2	TRBV5-1	CASSSSGVGDTQYF	TGCGCCAGCAGCTCTAGCGGGGTTGGAGATACGCAGTATTTT
few	TRBJ1-5	.	TRBV20-1	CSAGALLVNQPQHF	TGCAGTGCCGGGGCCCTACTTGTGAATCAGCCCCAGCATTTT
.	TRBJ2-7	.	TRBV30	CAVGGGYEQYF	TGTGCAGTGGGGGGAGGCTACGAGCAGTACTTC
.	TRBJ2-5	.	TRBV7-2	CASSLGLFPHQETQYF	TGTGCCAGCAGTTTGGGACTTTTCCCCCACCAAGAGACCCAGTACTTC
few	TRBJ1-5	.	TRBV12-3/TRBV12-4	CASTIRGVNSNQPQHF	TGTGCCAGCACCATAAGGGGGGTCAATAGCAATCAGCCCCAGCATTTT
.	TRBJ2-2	.	TRBV4-2	CASSQDRRTINTGELFF	TGTGCCAGCAGCCAAGACCGTCGGACAATAAACACCGGGGAGCTGTTTTTT
few	TRBJ2-3	.	TRBV21-1	CASSGTHSGETDTQYF	TGTGCCAGCAGCGGCACCCATTCGGGAGAAACAGATACGCAGTATTTT
.	TRBJ1-2	TRBD1	TRBV20-1	CSARIPGQGSGYTF	TGCAGTGCTAGGATCCCGGGACAGGGATCGGGCTACACCTTC
many	TRBJ1-1	TRBD1	TRBV25-1	CASSRGQGRTEAFF	TGTGCCAGTTCTCGGGGACAGGGAAGAACTGAAGCTTTCTTT
.	TRBJ1-4	.	TRBV7-9	CASSFQAANEKLFF	TGTGCCAGCAGCTTCCAGGCGGCTAATGAAAAACTGTTTTTT
.	TRBJ2-1	.	TRBV5-5	CASSLVAAAYNEQFF	TGTGCCAGCAGCTTGGTGGCCGCGGCCTACAATGAGCAGTTCTTC
few	TRBJ1-2	.	TRBV9	CASAQSRASGYTF	TGTGCCAGCGCCCAGTCCAGGGCTAGTGGCTACACCTTC
few	TRBJ2-1	.	TRBV5-1	CASSTQGWNEQFF	TGCGCCAGCAGCACACAGGGTTGGAATGAGCAGTTCTTC
.	TRBJ2-2	TRBD2	TRBV7-9	CASSLVRGDTGELFF	TGTGCCAGCAGCTTAGTTCGGGGGGACACCGGGGAGCTGTTTTTT
.	TRBJ1-3	TRBD1	TRBV20-1	CSARDPRGMAGNTIYF	TGCAGTGCTAGAGACCCCAGGGGGATGGCTGGAAACACCATATATTTT
few	TRBJ2-7	TRBD1	TRBV5-1	CASSFPLGQPTYEQYF	TGCGCCAGCAGCTTTCCTTTGGGACAGCCTACCTACGAGCAGTACTTC